The 28 T cell receptor beta chains in this list originate from one sample, sequenced in a study of T cell changes during pregnancy in multiple sclerosis. Libraries were prepared by immunoSEQ multiplex PCR; TCRdb keeps only in-frame clonotypes and omits some of them. The data contain around 57,000 clones, 80% to 95% of them singletons. Sequenced here: peripheral blood, sampled in the third trimester of pregnancy. All receptors come from a female donor in good health, enrolled as a control in a pregnancy study.

This chain links TRBV2 with TRBJ1-1; TRBD1 matches at 11 bases. Germline CDR1 SNHLY, CDR2 FYNNEI. This CDR3 is built from 15 residues. The V and J ends lost 4 bases and 1 base, in that order; junction bases with no gene match: 2. CDR3 coding DNA: TGTGCCAGCAGTGGGACAGGGGGCCCGAACACTGAAGCTTTCTTT. It translates to CASSGTGGPNTEAFF.

The V and J genes are TRBV27 and TRBJ2-3; D gene uncertain. The CDR3 is made up of 16 amino acids. The V gene's germline CDR1 is MNHEY and CDR2 SMNVEV (reference sequence). Between the trimmed V and J ends, which lost 2 bases and 0 bases, there was a span of 12 bases. CDR3 sequence reads: CASSLGVTASTDTQYF. Here the CDR3 DNA reads TGTGCCAGCAGTTTAGGCGTAACAGCCAGCACAGATACGCAGTATTTT.

The chain has TRBV19 and TRBJ2-1, with 9 bases identical to TRBD2. The length of the CDR3 is 15 residues. The V gene end was trimmed by 5 bases and the J gene end by 5 bases; junction bases not matched to a gene: 7. Germline V gene lookup returns CDR1 LNHDA and CDR2 SQIVND (reference sequence). The CDR3 region has the DNA TGTGCCAGTAGTCCGCGACTAGCGGCCCACAATGAGCAGTTCTTC. This gives the protein CASSPRLAAHNEQFF.

The rearrangement joins TRBV11-2 to TRBJ2-3; 10 bases are shared with TRBD2. CDR3 length: 15 amino acids. Per the germline V gene, CDR1 is SGHAT and CDR2 is FQNNGV. After removal of 3 bases from V and 2 bases from J, the junction contained 2 bases not matched to a gene. Written as DNA, the CDR3 is TGTGCCAGCAGCTTTAGCGGGGGGACCACAGATACGCAGTATTTT. Its translation is CASSFSGGTTDTQYF.

The chain carries TRBV7-7 and TRBJ2-7; D possibly corresponds to TRBD1 (6 bases). The CDR3 spans 13 residues. Deletions cut 5 bases from V and 9 bases from J, with 17 bases between. Germline V gene data show CDR1 as SSHAT and CDR2 as FNYEAQ (reference sequence). The CDR3 region is CASSPGDTKVQYF. CDR3 nucleotides: TGTGCCAGCAGCCCCGGGGACACGAAAGTGCAGTACTTC.

The chain employs TRBV27 and TRBJ1-5; D may be TRBD1 (6 bases). Trimming removed 2 bases from V and 7 bases from J, with 9 bases in between. The germline V gene has CDR1 MNHEY and CDR2 SMNVEV (reference sequence). The CDR3 runs 13 residues. The CDR3 DNA reads TGTGCCAGCAGTTTACTCAGGGGACAGCCCCAGCATTTT. It codes for CASSLLRGQPQHF.

The gene calls are TRBV10-2 and TRBJ1-6; D unresolved. Trimming removed 3 bases at V and 11 bases at J, with 11 bases between. CDR1 is WSHSY and CDR2 is SAAADI in the germline V gene. The CDR3 loop spans 13 amino acids. The CDR3 DNA sequence: TGCGCCAGCAGTGATGCGGGTCGGGCACCCCTCCACTTT. It translates to CASSDAGRAPLHF.

For the CDR3, the DNA is TGTGCCATCACTAGGACAGGGGGCCTTGAGTACAATGAGCAGTTCTTC. Translating gives CAITRTGGLEYNEQFF. The chain combines TRBV10-3 with TRBJ2-1; 11 bases line up with TRBD1. V lost 7 bases, J lost 4 bases, and 9 bases stayed unmatched. The CDR3 length is 16 residues. Germline CDR1 reads ENHRY; CDR2 reads SYGVKD.

This clone was seen a handful of times. The chain links TRBV7-9 to TRBJ2-7, with D tentatively TRBD1 (6 bases). This CDR3 spans 13 amino acids. V dropped 5 bases and J dropped 4 bases, with 12 bases sitting between them. CDR1 and CDR2 (germline): SEHNR, FQNEAQ (reference sequence). The CDR3 DNA sequence: TGTGCCAGCAGCCCGGACAGTCTTTACGAGCAGTACTTC. It encodes CASSPDSLYEQYF.

The rearrangement uses TRBV5-5 and TRBJ1-2, with D unresolved. The germline V gene has CDR1 SGHKS and CDR2 YYEKEE (reference sequence). Trimming took 4 bases from V and 3 from J, leaving 10 bases between them. The CDR3 is made up of 13 amino acids. CDR3 sequence reads: CASSAGMDYGYTF. The CDR3 nucleotides read TGTGCCAGCAGCGCGGGGATGGACTATGGCTACACCTTC.

This chain links TRBV7-9 with TRBJ1-2, with D tentatively TRBD1 (6 bases). V lost 3 bases to trimming and J lost 4 bases, with 15 bases between them. The CDR3 consists of 15 residues. CDR1 is SEHNR and CDR2 is FQNEAQ in the germline V gene (reference sequence). CDR3 bases: TGTGCCAGCAGCTTGGGGGGGGCTGCCCTCTATGGCTACACCTTC. Translated: CASSLGGAALYGYTF.

The chain links TRBV5-1 to TRBJ2-7; 10 nucleotides match TRBD1. The germline V gene encodes CDR1 SGHRS and CDR2 YFSETQ. Losses at the gene ends were 3 bases for V and 3 bases for J; bases not matched to a gene: 0. CDR3 length: 13 residues. For the CDR3, the DNA is TGCGCCAGCAGCTGGACAGGGGGCTACGAGCAGTACTTC. Translating gives CASSWTGGYEQYF. The full variable domain, with the rest looked up from reference TRBV5-1 and TRBJ2-7, is KAGVTQTPRYLIKTRGQQVTLSCSPISGHRSVSWYQQTPGQGLQFLFEYFSETQRNKGNFPGRFSGRQFSNSRSEMNVSTLELGDSALYLCASSWTGGYEQYFGPGTRLTVT.

The chain links TRBV7-2 to TRBJ2-3; maybe TRBD2 (5 bases). The CDR3 length is 15 residues. CDR1 is SGHTA and CDR2 is FQGNSA in the germline V gene. The V gene lost 1 base and the J gene lost 1 base, with 9 bases spanning the gap. The CDR3 loop is CASSLGGSGTDTQYF. The CDR3 DNA sequence: TGTGCCAGCAGCTTAGGTGGGAGTGGCACAGATACGCAGTATTTT. The full variable domain, completed using reference TRBV7-2 and TRBJ2-3, is GAGVSQSPSNKVTEKGKDVELRCDPISGHTALYWYRQSLGQGLEFLIYFQGNSAPDKSGLPSDRFSAERTGGSVSTLTIQRTQQEDSAVYLCASSLGGSGTDTQYFGPGTRLTVL.

The chain joins TRBV6-5 to TRBJ2-3, with 7 bases matching TRBD1. J lost 6 bases, V lost 6 bases, and 9 bases had no gene match. The CDR3 sequence is 14 residues long. CDR1 is MNHEY and CDR2 is SVGAGI in the germline V gene. The CDR3 bases are TGTGCCAGCAGACCGACAGGGTTTGAGGATACGCAGTATTTT. Amino acid sequence: CASRPTGFEDTQYF.

The chain carries TRBV30 and TRBJ2-7; 11 nucleotides match TRBD1. This CDR3 region has 15 residues. Looked up from germline, CDR1 is GTSNPN and CDR2 is SVGIG (reference sequence). The junction had 8 bases not matched to a gene; V was cut back by 3 bases and J by 4 bases. The CDR3 DNA is TGTGCCTGGAGCCACCCGGGACAGGGGGTTTACGAGCAGTACTTC. Translated, it gives CAWSHPGQGVYEQYF.

The chain's CDR3 is CATSRGEGSNQPQHF. The CDR3 nucleotides are TGTGCCACCAGCAGAGGGGAGGGGAGCAATCAGCCCCAGCATTTT. The rearrangement links TRBV15 to TRBJ1-5, with D possibly being TRBD1 (5 bases). This CDR3 has 15 amino acids. Looked up from germline, CDR1 is LNHNV and CDR2 is YYDKDF (reference sequence). V shed 1 base and J shed 1 base, with 8 bases lying between them.

V is TRBV5-6 and J is TRBJ2-7; 10 bases are a match to TRBD2. With V trimmed by 4 bases and J by 11 bases, 12 bases remained unmatched. This CDR3 region has 14 residues. CDR1 is SGHDT, CDR2 YYEEEE, per germline. The chain's CDR3 is CASSPGGTSDRKYF. As DNA, the CDR3 is TGTGCCAGCAGCCCGGGAGGGACTAGCGATCGAAAGTACTTC.

This chain uses TRBV5-1 with TRBJ1-2; 8 bases are a match to TRBD1. J gave up 5 bases and V 4 bases, and 4 bases lay outside the gene matches. Germline CDR1 and CDR2: SGHRS and YFSETQ. The CDR3 extends over 13 amino acids. The chain's CDR3 is CASSPTGGYGYTF. CDR3 nucleotide sequence: TGCGCCAGCAGCCCTACAGGGGGGTATGGCTACACCTTC.

The J gene is TRBJ1-5, the V gene TRBV7-2, with D possibly matching TRBD1 (5 bases). Trimming stripped 5 bases from V and 7 bases from J, with 18 bases between. Germline CDR1 reads SGHTA; CDR2 reads FQGNSA. The CDR3 length is 15 residues. The CDR3 loop is CASSPRGASTQPQHF. The CDR3 nucleotides are TGTGCCAGCAGCCCCCGTGGGGCTTCGACCCAGCCCCAGCATTTT. Complete variable domain (other parts from reference TRBV7-2 and TRBJ1-5): GAGVSQSPSNKVTEKGKDVELRCDPISGHTALYWYRQSLGQGLEFLIYFQGNSAPDKSGLPSDRFSAERTGGSVSTLTIQRTQQEDSAVYLCASSPRGASTQPQHFGDGTRLSIL.

This clone was seen more than once but under ten times. Here the CDR3 reads CASGPSGSNEQFF. The CDR3 DNA reads TGTGCCAGCGGGCCTAGCGGGAGCAATGAGCAGTTCTTC. The chain joins TRBV6-5 to TRBJ2-1, with TRBD2 identical over 10 bases. The CDR3 is 13 residues long. The germline V gene encodes CDR1 MNHEY and CDR2 SVGAGI. V shed 8 bases and J 6 bases; nucleotides not matched to a gene: 4.

The chain employs TRBV19 and TRBJ1-2; TRBD1 matches at 9 bases. Germline V gene sequence: CDR1 LNHDA, CDR2 SQIVND (reference sequence). The CDR3 loop spans 15 amino acids. The V gene end was trimmed by 5 bases and the J gene end by 4 bases; junction bases not matched to a gene: 8. The CDR3 nucleotides read TGTGCCAGTAGTCCCTGGACAGGGGTTGGCTATGGCTACACCTTC. Translation gives CASSPWTGVGYGYTF.

This chain joins TRBV28 and TRBJ2-1; 12 nucleotides line up with TRBD2. The germline CDR1 and CDR2 sequences are MDHEN and SYDVKM. This CDR3 has 16 amino acids. V shed 7 bases and J 9 bases; nucleotides not matched to a gene: 13. The CDR3 here is CASKSGLAGFFSEQFF. In DNA, the CDR3 is TGTGCCAGCAAATCTGGACTAGCGGGATTCTTCAGTGAGCAGTTCTTC.

The V and J genes are TRBV6-5 and TRBJ2-1, with TRBD2 identical over 7 bases. V shed 3 bases and J 4 bases; nucleotides not matched to a gene: 9. Per germline, CDR1 MNHEY and CDR2 SVGAGI. CDR3 length: 16 residues. CDR3 DNA sequence: TGTGCCAGCAGTTATATTAGCGGGCGCCGTTACAATGAGCAGTTCTTC. Protein: CASSYISGRRYNEQFF.

The CDR3 coding sequence is TGTGCCAGCACTACAGTCCCAACTAATGAAAAACTGTTTTTT. Translating gives CASTTVPTNEKLFF. This sequence joins TRBV6-5 and TRBJ1-4; no firm D call. Per germline, CDR1 MNHEY and CDR2 SVGAGI. Trimming took 7 bases from V and 0 from J, leaving 9 bases between them. CDR3 length: 14 amino acids.

This chain joins TRBV10-2 and TRBJ2-5, with 9 bases that match TRBD1. The DNA end favors TRBJ2-7, so the J call may be wrong. Germline V gives CDR1 WSHSY, CDR2 SAAADI. CDR3 length: 15 residues. The CDR3 spells CATLQGAGSTYEQYF. In DNA form, the CDR3 reads TGCGCCACCTTACAGGGGGCGGGATCCACCTACGAGCAGTACTTC.

This chain links TRBV27 with TRBJ2-7, with D perhaps TRBD1 (5 bases). Germline V gives CDR1 MNHEY, CDR2 SMNVEV (reference sequence). This CDR3 is 13 amino acids long. Between the trimmed V and J ends, which lost 3 bases and 3 bases, there was a span of 9 bases. DNA of the CDR3: TGTGCCAGCAGTTTTCAGGGTGACTACGAGCAGTACTTC. Translating gives CASSFQGDYEQYF.

The V call is TRBV18, the J call TRBJ1-2, with a weak D call TRBD1 (6 bases). V was cut by 2 bases and J by 2 bases, with 9 bases left in between. The CDR3 is 14 residues long. Germline assignment: CDR1 KGHSH and CDR2 LQKENI. CDR3 sequence reads: CASSPGQGNYGYTF. CDR3 sequence (DNA): TGTGCCAGCTCACCAGGGCAGGGGAACTATGGCTACACCTTC.

The chain couples TRBV5-5 to TRBJ1-1; D unclear. CDR3 length: 14 residues. The germline gives CDR1 SGHKS, CDR2 YYEKEE (reference sequence). Trimming removed 3 bases from V and 1 base from J, with 10 bases in between. DNA of the CDR3: TGTGCCAGCAGCTCCTACCAGGCGAACACTGAAGCTTTCTTT. This gives the protein CASSSYQANTEAFF.